The TCR beta chain under discussion was sequenced for a study of long-term antiretroviral therapy in people with HIV (dated 2022 in TCRdb). General notes on the study: Collection of the earliest samples took place about a decade ahead of the 2015 WHO recommendation for immediate ART, at a time when ART was typically delayed until CD4 counts fell. No cross-contamination during QIAcube processing was shown when test extractions of a monoclonal T-cell line were performed alongside about 30 polyclonal samples. A retrospective serial study tested whether changes in peripheral blood TRB repertoire composition and diversity were associated with ART initiation and durable HIV suppression. The cohort contributed over 150 cryopreserved PBMC samples from around 33 adults with confirmed HIV infection, collected serially over a mean of approximately 6 years (range 1-12). Of the 30 to 35 participants with HIV, 10 to 11 were female. What the study reported, not specific to this receptor: Unsorted PBMC were profiled instead of sorted CD4+ and CD8+ T cells because pre-ART samples had limited cell numbers. The samples span the years 2004 to 2017, and the ART regimens used at that time may not be as effective as current regimens. Starting ART was linked to a significant rise in TRB diversity, yet even with long-term ART the diversity remained significantly lower than in transplant donor controls. Since PBMC availability was limited, sequencing covered only the TCR beta chain, with no alpha chain pairing. Compared with controls, HIV repertoires had narrower CDR3 length ranges, and the network structure pointed to an antigen-experienced repertoire that shifted only slightly toward naive after ART. The repertoire was dominated across all time points by expanded TRB clones identified before ART initiation, although this dominance was seen to fluctuate and to decrease in many PLHIV after ART. No data were available on ART adherence, viral resistance or therapy changes, limiting inferences about post-ART repertoire changes.

Inclusion was restricted to participants for whom at least one PBMC sample before ART initiation and at least two post-ART samples were available. All participants with HIV were treated in the United States of America. Cryopreserved samples of about 0.95-10 million PBMC were thawed and washed before DNA extraction. At the time of the earliest PBMC sample for each participant with HIV, ages ranged from about 23 to 60 years. PBMC samples from each participant spanned 1-4 timepoints before ART initiation and 2-8 timepoints after ART initiation, with a median of 7 samples. For every participant, serial HIV viral load, CD4+ T-cell count, ART history and demographic data were obtained. A Qiagen kit on a QIAcube was used to extract genomic DNA from unsorted PBMC, with samples processed in batches of 12. Turning to this clone: Its cognate antigen has yet to be identified. Base qualities are missing; no much larger clone stands one base away.

The CDR3 starts with the cysteine, ends with the phenylalanine, and has 13 residues. Just the 39-base CDR3 DNA is kept, in frame starting at base 1. In the germline V gene, CDR1 corresponds to KGHSH and CDR2 to LQKENI. V lost 5 bases and J lost 1 base; the stretch between them is 8 bases long. The immunoSEQ hsTCRB v3.0 assay was used at survey level resolution to sequence the TRB variable region. TRB sequencing targeted a depth of about 35,000-55,000 T-cell genomes per sample. Pooled TRB libraries were sequenced on an Illumina MiSeq with a v3 150-cycle kit. Per the authors' processing: Repertoire analysis was run in R within a reproducible Nextflow workflow that covered QC, data transformation and analysis. Custom analyses were implemented in LymphoSeq2, an R package for AIRR-Seq data exploration. A few samples that produced fewer than 5000 total TRB sequences were removed, so approximately 190 HIV repertoires were analyzed. Among the approximately 190 HIV repertoires that were kept, roughly 58 were collected before ART initiation and 120 to 140 were collected after ART initiation. Repertoires were downsampled to 5000 TRB nucleotide sequences, and summary statistics were averaged over 100 downsampling iterations. The analysis kept only TRB sequences whose CDR3 regions were at least seven amino acids long. Diversity was measured with a Shannon entropy-derived clonality score and the Gini coefficient. In the repertoire networks, any two of the top 5000 CDR3 amino acid sequences were connected whenever the two sequences differed by an edit distance of one. For TRB CDR3 amino acid sequences, GLIPH2 was used to predict antigen specificity groups and MHC restriction. To flag known associations with CMV, EBV, HIV or tissue antigens, CDR3 amino acid sequences were compared against VDJdb and McPAS-TCR. Pre-ART, post-ART and control groups were compared with Wilcoxon signed-rank tests and Holm-Bonferroni correction. The source is immuneACCESS, and TCRdb retained only in-frame sequences with V and J called. Part of the clones is not carried over; for the studies checked, unresolved V genes explain less than half of this, and the remainder is unexplained. The D gene and trimming were derived from the DNA, and the V and J assignments and clone size from that table. Counted in this sample were 20,000 to 25,000 clones; approximately 78% of them appeared once. The ten largest make up about 6% of the sample.

The clonotype comes from a woman aged 25 to 39 with HIV. Sequenced material: unsorted PBMCs, taken 0.2 years after starting antiretroviral therapy. The receptor chain draws on TRBV18 and TRBJ2-5, with the D gene not clear enough to name. CDR3 loop: CASSRAAQETQYF. The DNA reads as follows: TGTGCCAGCTCAAGGGCGGCCCAAGAGACCCAGTACTTC.